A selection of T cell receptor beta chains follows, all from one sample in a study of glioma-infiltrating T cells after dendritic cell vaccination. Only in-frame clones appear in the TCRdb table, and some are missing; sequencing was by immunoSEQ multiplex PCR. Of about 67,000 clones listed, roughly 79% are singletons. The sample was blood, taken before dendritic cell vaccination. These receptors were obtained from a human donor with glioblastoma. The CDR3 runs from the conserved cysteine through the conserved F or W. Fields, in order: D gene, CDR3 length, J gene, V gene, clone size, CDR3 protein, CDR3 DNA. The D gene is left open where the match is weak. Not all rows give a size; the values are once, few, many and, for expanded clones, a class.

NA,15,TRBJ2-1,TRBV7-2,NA,CASSLRAVHRGEQFF,TGTGCCAGCAGCTTACGGGCCGTACACCGGGGTGAGCAGTTCTTC
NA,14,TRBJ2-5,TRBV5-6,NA,CASRGGWDKETQYF,TGTGCCAGCAGGGGGGGGTGGGACAAAGAGACCCAGTACTTC
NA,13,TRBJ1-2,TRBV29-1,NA,CSVEDLGLRGYTF,TGCAGCGTTGAAGACCTGGGGCTGCGAGGCTACACCTTC
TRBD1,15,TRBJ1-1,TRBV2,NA,CASSEGQGPLSEAFF,TGTGCCAGCAGTGAAGGACAGGGTCCCTTATCTGAAGCTTTCTTT
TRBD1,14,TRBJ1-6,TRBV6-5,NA,CASRETGVSSPLHF,TGTGCCAGCAGGGAGACAGGGGTGAGCTCACCCCTCCACTTT
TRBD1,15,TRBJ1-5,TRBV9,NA,CASSGTGGRNQPQHF,TGTGCCAGCAGCGGGACAGGGGGGCGCAATCAGCCCCAGCATTTT
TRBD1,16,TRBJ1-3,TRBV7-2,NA,CASSLGGTGGGNTIYF,TGTGCCAGCAGCTTAGGTGGGACAGGGGGTGGAAACACCATATATTTT
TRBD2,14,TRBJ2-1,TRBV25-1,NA,CASSPGGSYNEQFF,TGTGCCAGCAGTCCGGGGGGCTCCTACAATGAGCAGTTCTTC
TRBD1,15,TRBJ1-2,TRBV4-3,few,CASSQTRDSYYGYTF,TGCGCCAGCAGCCAAACTAGGGACAGCTACTATGGCTACACCTTC
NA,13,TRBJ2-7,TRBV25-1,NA,CASSDQAGNEQYF,TGTGCCAGCAGTGACCAAGCAGGGAACGAGCAGTACTTC
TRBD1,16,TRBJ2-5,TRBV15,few,CATSFRQGVASETQYF,TGTGCCACCAGCTTCCGACAGGGTGTTGCTTCAGAGACCCAGTACTTC
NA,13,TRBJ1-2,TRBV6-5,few,CASSYEGVDGYTF,TGTGCCAGCAGTTACGAGGGAGTAGATGGCTACACCTTC
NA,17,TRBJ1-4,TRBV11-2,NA,CASSVDWGGATNEKLFF,TGTGCCAGCAGCGTGGATTGGGGAGGTGCAACTAATGAAAAACTGTTTTTT
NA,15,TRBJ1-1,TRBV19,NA,CASSIGGVSYTEAFF,TGTGCCAGTAGTATTGGGGGGGTTTCTTACACTGAAGCTTTCTTT
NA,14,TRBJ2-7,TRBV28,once,CASSRAGSRNEQYF,TGTGCCAGCAGTCGAGCAGGCTCAAGGAACGAGCAGTACTTC
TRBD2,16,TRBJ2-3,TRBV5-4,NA,CASSGKLAGGTDTQYF,TGTGCCAGCAGCGGTAAACTAGCGGGGGGCACAGATACGCAGTATTTT
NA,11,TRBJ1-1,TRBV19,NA,CASSSRASAFF,TGTGCCAGTAGTAGCAGGGCGTCAGCTTTCTTT